The entry below describes one T cell receptor (beta chain). This sample was included in a study of cytomegalovirus exposure and HLA in healthy donors. 60 Vbeta and 13 Jbeta primers were used in PCR. Profiling relied on immunoSEQ multiplex PCR, and the TCRdb table lists in-frame clones only, not all of them. The sample lists roughly 170,000 clones, about three quarters occurring once. There are 16 residues in the CDR3. CDR1 and CDR2 (germline): SGHAT, FQNNGV. With V trimmed by 5 bases and J by 2 bases, 10 bases remained unmatched. This receptor was taken from a woman aged 30 to 39 in good health and CMV-seropositive. The sample taken for sequencing was PBMCs. The chain couples TRBV11-2 to TRBJ2-7; 9 positions agree with TRBD2. The CDR3 loop reads CASSPRGGLAPYEQYF. The CDR3 DNA reads TGTGCCAGCAGCCCCAGGGGGGGACTAGCCCCCTACGAGCAGTACTTC.